Sequencing of this T cell receptor beta chain was carried out in a study of Graves' ophthalmopathy and Graves' hyperthyroidism. A follow-up of 18 months without ophthalmopathy meant that hyperthyroidism was stable. Germline V gene sequence: CDR1 MNHNS, CDR2 SASEGT. Trimming shortened V by 7 bases and J by 3 bases, and 15 bases separated the two germline ends. This CDR3 contains 14 residues. Transcripts of RNA were the source for amplifying TCR beta CDR3 regions. HTBI primers were used in a first-round RT-PCR, which preceded a second-round multiplex PCR. TCRdb reprocessed the multiplex PCR reads with MiXCR, giving one entry per CDR3 protein. The sample lists 400,000 or so distinct CDR3 sequences, 15% occurring once.

The source of this sequence is a woman in her late teens or twenties with stable Graves' hyperthyroidism. This chain connects TRBV6-1 to TRBJ1-2; D remains unclear. The specimen sequenced was peripheral blood. CDR3: CASTLKERYYGYTF. CDR3 nucleotide sequence: TGTGCCAGCACCTTGAAGGAGCGATACTATGGCTACACCTTC.